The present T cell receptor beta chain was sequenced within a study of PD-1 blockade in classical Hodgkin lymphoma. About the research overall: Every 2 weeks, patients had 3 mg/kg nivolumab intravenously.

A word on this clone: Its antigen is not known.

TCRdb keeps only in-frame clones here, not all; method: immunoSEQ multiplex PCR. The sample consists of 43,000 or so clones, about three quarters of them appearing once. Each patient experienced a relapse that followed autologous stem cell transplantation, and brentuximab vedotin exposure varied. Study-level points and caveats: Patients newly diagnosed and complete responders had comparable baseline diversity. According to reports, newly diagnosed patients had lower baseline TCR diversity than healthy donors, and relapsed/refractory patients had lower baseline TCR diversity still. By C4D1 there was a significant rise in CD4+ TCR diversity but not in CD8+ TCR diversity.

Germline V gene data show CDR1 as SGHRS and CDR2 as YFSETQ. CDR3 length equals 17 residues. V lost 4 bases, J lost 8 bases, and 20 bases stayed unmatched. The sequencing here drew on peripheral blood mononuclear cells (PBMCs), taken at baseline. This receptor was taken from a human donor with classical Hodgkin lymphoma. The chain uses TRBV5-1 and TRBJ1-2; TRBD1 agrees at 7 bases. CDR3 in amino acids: CASSLGTNPGQSRGYTF. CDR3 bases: TGCGCCAGCAGCCTGGGGACCAATCCGGGACAGTCTCGAGGCTACACCTTC.